The next 28 T cell receptor beta chains were all read from a single sample in a study of blood T cells in healthy people across ages. A second about 6 to 12 cycle PCR used barcoded and J-beta primers. Via MiXCR, TCRdb re-called the 5' RACE reads, giving one row per CDR3 protein. The repertoire holds approximately 880,000 distinct CDR3 sequences, roughly 43% seen once, with 13% in the top ten. Sequencing was carried out using blood. The source is a man aged 25 to 40 in good health.

This chain uses TRBV5-1 with TRBJ2-6; D is uncertain. V lost 7 bases and J lost 4, with 15 bases in between. The germline CDR1 and CDR2 sequences are SGHRS and YFSETQ. This CDR3 is 15 amino acids long. CDR3 protein: CASSKFGSGANVLTF. The CDR3 DNA follows: TGCGCCAGCTCCAAGTTTGGGTCAGGGGCCAACGTCCTGACTTTC.

The chain recombines TRBV4-2 with TRBJ2-3; TRBD2 matches at 12 bases. Trimming removed 2 bases from V and 5 bases from J; junction bases left unmatched: 8. Germline assignment: CDR1 LGHNA and CDR2 YNFKEQ. The length of the CDR3 is 17 residues. The CDR3 DNA reads as TGTGCCAGCAGCCAATTGACTAGCGGGGGCCCCGGAGATACGCAGTATTTT. It is translated as CASSQLTSGGPGDTQYF.

The chain joins TRBV12-3 or TRBV12-4 to TRBJ1-4; D is perhaps TRBD1 (5 bases). The CDR3 length is 19 residues. Trimming cost V 5 bases and J 0 bases, with 22 bases left between them. As DNA, the CDR3 is TGTGCCAGCAGTAATGGGCAGGGTTTTTATGGCCCAACTAATGAAAAACTGTTTTTT. Residues: CASSNGQGFYGPTNEKLFF.

This chain connects TRBV27 to TRBJ2-5, with 15 bases lining up with TRBD2. Germline CDR1 is MNHEY and CDR2 is SMNVEV (reference sequence). The V gene end was trimmed by 6 bases and the J gene end by 11 bases; junction bases not matched to a gene: 13. CDR3 size: 16 residues. The CDR3 reads CASSYGLAGGLYGQYF. In DNA form, the CDR3 reads TGTGCCAGCAGCTATGGACTAGCGGGGGGGCTCTACGGGCAGTACTTC.

Turning to this clonotype: The junction differs from germline at one of its ends, possibly a read error. The CDR3 DNA reads TGTGTCAGCGGTCGGGACAGCGCCTACGAGCAGTACTTC. This translates into CVSGRDSAYEQYF. The chain employs TRBV27 and TRBJ2-7; 7 bases are a match to TRBD1. CDR3 length: 13 residues. Germline V gene lookup returns CDR1 MNHEY and CDR2 SMNVEV (reference sequence).

This chain joins TRBV6-6 and TRBJ2-2; D may match TRBD1 or TRBD2 (5 bases each). The V and J ends lost 4 bases and 13 bases respectively, with 16 bases between them. The length of the CDR3 is 13 residues. In germline, CDR1 is MNHNY, CDR2 SVGAGI (reference sequence). The CDR3 nucleotides read TGTGCCAGCAGTTCCGAGGGTTTAAGGGGGCTGTTTTTT. It codes for CASSSEGLRGLFF.

In DNA, the CDR3 is TGTGCCAGCAGCGTAGCTACCGGACAAATCTCTGGAAACACCATATATTTT. This encodes CASSVATGQISGNTIYF. The chain carries TRBV9 and TRBJ1-3; TRBD1 might be the D (5 bases). V was clipped by 0 bases and J by 0 bases, with 13 bases between them. The CDR3 is 17 residues long. Germline values: CDR1 SGDLS, CDR2 YYNGEE.

This clonotype was seen a few times. The chain is built from TRBV7-9 and TRBJ2-7, with a possible D match to TRBD2 (5 bases). The CDR3 has 15 residues. Trimming took off 0 bases at V and 5 bases at J, with 14 bases between the two ends. The germline V gene encodes CDR1 SEHNR and CDR2 FQNEAQ (reference sequence). In nucleotides, the CDR3 is TGTGCCAGCAGCTTAGCCGCTTCGGTGAGGGACGAGCAGTACTTC. It yields the protein CASSLAASVRDEQYF.

This chain uses TRBV12-3 or TRBV12-4 with TRBJ2-3; the D gene is possibly TRBD1 (5 bases). The CDR3 totals 13 residues. Trimming took 6 bases from V and 8 from J, leaving 15 bases between them. This CDR3 is CASSQNRRVTQYF. The CDR3 nucleotides read TGTGCCAGCAGCCAGAACAGGAGAGTTACGCAGTATTTT.

The CDR3 DNA reads as TGTGCCAGCATCCCCGACTTCCACAATGAGCAGTTCTTC. This translates into CASIPDFHNEQFF. The chain links TRBV6-6 to TRBJ2-1; D is ambiguous. Germline V gives CDR1 MNHNY, CDR2 SVGAGI (reference sequence). V was pared by 7 bases and J by 5 bases, with 12 bases between. This CDR3 spans 13 amino acids.

CDR3 amino acids: CSGGAAGNEQFF. The CDR3 region has the DNA TGCAGCGGGGGGGCCGCGGGCAATGAGCAGTTCTTC. The J gene is TRBJ2-1, the V gene TRBV29-1; D may match TRBD1 or TRBD2 (6 bases each). The V end lost 7 bases, the J end lost 6 bases, and 13 bases lay between the germline ends. Germline lookup yields CDR1 SQVTM and CDR2 ANQGSEA. The CDR3 loop spans 12 amino acids.

The rearrangement links TRBV20-1 to TRBJ2-1; D could derive from TRBD1 or TRBD2 (5 bases each). CDR3 length: 14 amino acids. From germline, CDR1 is DFQATT and CDR2 SNEGSKA (reference sequence). Between the trimmed V and J ends, which lost 3 bases and 6 bases, there was a span of 15 bases. CDR3 DNA sequence: TGCAGTGCTAGCATTGGGGGATCCGGCAATGAGCAGTTCTTC. It is translated as CSASIGGSGNEQFF.

The genes are TRBV6-1 and TRBJ2-7, with D unclear. The J call may not be correct, given that the DNA end is closer to TRBJ2-5. The CDR3 length is 13 residues. Germline lookup yields CDR1 MNHNS and CDR2 SASEGT. As DNA, the CDR3 is TGTGCCAGCAGTGAAGCGGGTCGGAAGACCCAGTACTTC. Its protein product is CASSEAGRKTQYF.

Only a few counts were recorded for this clonotype. The CDR3 region has the DNA TGCGCCAGCAGCCAATTACAGGGGGGCGATGAGCAGTTCTTC. It specifies CASSQLQGGDEQFF. V usage is TRBV4-1 and J usage is TRBJ2-1; 8 bases are shared with TRBD1. The CDR3 extends over 14 amino acids. CDR1 is MGHRA, CDR2 YSYEKL, per germline. With 2 bases clipped from V and 8 bases from J, the junction kept 5 bases outside the gene matches.

The V gene is TRBV12-3 or TRBV12-4, the J gene TRBJ2-7, with TRBD2 matching 11 bases. The CDR3 is 14 amino acids. V lost 7 bases to trimming and J lost 3 bases; unmatched junction nucleotides: 5. The CDR3 is CASTLGLAVYEQYF. The DNA of the CDR3 is TGTGCCAGCACCCTGGGACTAGCGGTCTACGAGCAGTACTTC.

This clonotype was counted once. This chain links TRBV12-3 or TRBV12-4 with TRBJ1-5; 8 bases align to TRBD1. The CDR3 is 16 residues long. V dropped 6 bases and J dropped 1; count of bases not matched to a gene: 8. Here the CDR3 DNA reads TGTGCCAGCAGCATCGACAGGGGCCCAAGCAATCAGCCCCAGCATTTT. It is translated as CASSIDRGPSNQPQHF.

The J gene is TRBJ2-5, the V gene TRBV4-1; TRBD2 is a possible D gene (5 bases). CDR1 and CDR2 (germline): MGHRA, YSYEKL. The V and J ends lost 4 bases and 0 bases respectively, with 18 bases between them. CDR3 length equals 17 residues. CDR3 sequence: CASSLLKEAAYQETQYF. The CDR3 DNA sequence: TGCGCCAGCAGCCTCCTAAAGGAGGCAGCTTACCAAGAGACCCAGTACTTC.

The table lists this clonotype with a few counts. The chain joins TRBV29-1 to TRBJ2-5; D is undetermined. Germline CDR1 is SQVTM and CDR2 is ANQGSEA. V was pared by 2 bases and J by 0 bases, with 7 bases between. The CDR3 is 13 amino acids. For the CDR3, the DNA is TGCAGCGTTGAAAACTACGACCAAGAGACCCAGTACTTC. Residues: CSVENYDQETQYF.

The chain uses TRBV4-2 and TRBJ2-3, with 9 nucleotides matching TRBD2. V trimming: 0 bases; J trimming: 6 bases; junction bases outside the gene matches: 10. CDR1 and CDR2 from the germline V gene are LGHNA and YNFKEQ. This CDR3 has 17 residues. CDR3 bases: TGTGCCAGCAGCCAAGATATCGGCGGGGGGGCCAAGGATACGCAGTATTTT. Its translation is CASSQDIGGGAKDTQYF.

In its sample, this clonotype was seen a few times. This chain connects TRBV20-1 to TRBJ2-1, with 7 bases fitting TRBD1. CDR1 and CDR2 from the germline V gene are DFQATT and SNEGSKA (reference sequence). This CDR3 is 17 amino acids long. V lost 6 bases to trimming and J lost 0 bases; unmatched junction nucleotides: 14. DNA of the CDR3: TGCAGTGCCCTGCTCCGAGGGGCAGGGGGCTCCTACAATGAGCAGTTCTTC. Residues: CSALLRGAGGSYNEQFF.

In its sample, this clonotype was seen a few times. The chain employs TRBV3-1 and TRBJ2-1; no firm D call. Germline CDR1 LGHDT, CDR2 YNNKEL (reference sequence). The CDR3 extends over 13 amino acids. V was clipped by 1 base and J by 5 bases, with 6 bases between them. The CDR3 nucleotides are TGTGCCAGCAGCCAAGGTCGCAACAATGAGCAGTTCTTC. Its translation is CASSQGRNNEQFF.

The V call is TRBV15, the J call TRBJ1-1; 7 bases line up with TRBD1. CDR1 is LNHNV, CDR2 YYDKDF, per germline (reference sequence). Unmatched junction bases numbered 2, after V lost 2 bases and J lost 2 bases. This CDR3 comprises 14 residues. Here the CDR3 DNA reads TGTGCCACCAGCAGAACAGGGGAAAACACTGAAGCTTTCTTT. Protein product: CATSRTGENTEAFF.

This clonotype was detected only a few times. V usage is TRBV6-2 or TRBV6-3 and J usage is TRBJ1-1; TRBD1 agrees at 7 bases. Per germline, CDR1 MNHEY and CDR2 SVGEGT. The CDR3 totals 14 residues. The V and J ends lost 7 bases and 6 bases, in that order; junction bases with no gene match: 11. The CDR3 spells CASTRGYSYSEAFF. In nucleotides, the CDR3 is TGTGCCAGCACCAGGGGGTACTCCTACTCTGAAGCTTTCTTT.

This rearrangement joins TRBV4-2 to TRBJ2-5; 10 nucleotides match TRBD2. CDR3 length: 16 residues. Germline CDR1 and CDR2: LGHNA and YNFKEQ. With 4 bases clipped from V and 4 bases from J, the junction kept 9 bases outside the gene matches. The CDR3 DNA reads as TGTGCCAGCAGCCGAGGGGCTAGCGGGGGACTAGAGACCCAGTACTTC. It is translated as CASSRGASGGLETQYF.

The gene calls are TRBV7-2 and TRBJ1-6; no reliable D call. The CDR3 has 13 amino acids. CDR1 is SGHTA, CDR2 FQGNSA, per germline. Deletions cut 4 bases from V and 7 bases from J, with 8 bases between. CDR3 in DNA: TGTGCCAGCAGCTATCCAGGAAATTCACCCCTCCACTTT. The encoded protein is CASSYPGNSPLHF. Supplemented by reference TRBV7-2 and TRBJ1-6, the full variable domain reads GAGVSQSPSNKVTEKGKDVELRCDPISGHTALYWYRQSLGQGLEFLIYFQGNSAPDKSGLPSDRFSAERTGGSVSTLTIQRTQQEDSAVYLCASSYPGNSPLHFGNGTRLTVT.

The chain has TRBV6-1 and TRBJ2-4; 8 positions match TRBD2. This CDR3 region has 15 residues. Germline CDR1 is MNHNS and CDR2 is SASEGT. V shed 4 bases, J shed 13 bases, and the junction held 15 bases outside the gene matches. This CDR3 reads CASSASGTRLGEQYF. The CDR3 nucleotides are TGTGCCAGCAGTGCCTCCGGGACTAGGTTGGGTGAGCAGTACTTC.

The chain employs TRBV20-1 and TRBJ1-4; 8 bases match TRBD1. The CDR3 length is 16 residues. Germline CDR1 reads DFQATT; CDR2 reads SNEGSKA (reference sequence). V shed 6 bases and J 2 bases; nucleotides not matched to a gene: 11. CDR3 loop: CSARTGKGYTNEKLFF. The CDR3 region has the DNA TGCAGTGCCAGGACAGGGAAGGGGTATACTAATGAAAAACTGTTTTTT.

The rearrangement links TRBV27 to TRBJ2-3, with a weak D call TRBD2 (6 bases). Trimming pared 3 bases from V and 6 bases from J, leaving 13 bases between. Germline V gene sequence: CDR1 MNHEY, CDR2 SMNVEV (reference sequence). This CDR3 spans 14 amino acids. The CDR3 protein is CASSFRLAIDTQYF. The CDR3 DNA reads as TGTGCCAGCAGTTTCCGGCTAGCGATTGATACGCAGTATTTT.